This entry lists 29 T cell receptor beta chains sequenced from one sample in a study of T cell repertoires in cytomegalovirus infection. Which antigens these TCRs recognize remains unknown. TCRdb re-called the reads through MiXCR, storing one row per CDR3 protein. This sample has about 310,000 distinct CDR3 sequences; around 25% occur once, and the top ten carry roughly 15%. The material was cultured PBMCs, obtained from culture after CMV antigen stimulation. These receptors originate from a human donor in good health (CMV status not recorded). Some clones in this sample may be carry-over from other donors' samples.

This clonotype came up a few times. This rearrangement joins TRBV7-2 to TRBJ1-3; D is unresolved. V shed 0 bases and J shed 5 bases, with 11 bases lying between them. Germline V gene lookup returns CDR1 SGHTA and CDR2 FQGNSA. This CDR3 region has 15 residues. CDR3 sequence reads: CASSLAWHSRNTIYF. In DNA, the CDR3 is TGTGCCAGCAGCTTAGCGTGGCACAGCAGAAACACCATATATTTT.

This clonotype was counted many times. The V call is TRBV7-8, the J call TRBJ2-7; D may be TRBD2 (5 bases). Deletions cut 1 base from V and 3 bases from J, with 16 bases between. The CDR3 runs 16 residues. Germline V gene lookup returns CDR1 SGHVS and CDR2 FQNEAQ. CDR3 sequence: CASSLGLTPLGYEQYF. The CDR3, as DNA: TGTGCCAGCAGCTTAGGACTAACCCCTCTCGGCTACGAGCAGTACTTC. Based on the CDR3 plus reference TRBV7-8 and TRBJ2-7, the full variable domain is GAGVSQSPRYKVAKRGQDVALRCDPISGHVSLFWYQQALGQGPEFLTYFQNEAQLDKSGLPSDRFFAERPEGSVSTLKIQRTQQEDSAVYLCASSLGLTPLGYEQYFGPGTRLTVT.

The V call is TRBV20-1, the J call TRBJ1-4, with no clear D. The V and J ends lost 3 bases and 7 bases respectively, with 6 bases between them. Germline V CDR1 and CDR2: DFQATT, SNEGSKA (reference sequence). This CDR3 has 11 amino acids. CDR3 loop: CSASLSEKLFF. The CDR3 coding sequence is TGCAGTGCTAGTTTAAGTGAAAAACTGTTTTTT.

V usage is TRBV6-1 and J usage is TRBJ1-5; maybe TRBD1 (5 bases). CDR3 length: 15 residues. Germline V gene lookup returns CDR1 MNHNS and CDR2 SASEGT. V shed 11 bases and J shed 2 bases, with 19 bases lying between them. The CDR3 reads CACCRDWGGNQPQHF. The CDR3 DNA reads TGTGCCTGCTGCCGGGACTGGGGGGGCAATCAGCCCCAGCATTTT.

This CDR3 is CSALVASGSKNEQFF. The CDR3, as DNA: TGCAGTGCTCTAGTTGCTAGCGGGAGTAAAAATGAGCAGTTCTTC. The chain is built from TRBV20-1 and TRBJ2-1; TRBD2 matches 10 bases. The trim removed 5 bases at V and 7 bases at J, leaving 11 bases unmatched. The CDR3 loop spans 15 amino acids. The germline gives CDR1 DFQATT, CDR2 SNEGSKA (reference sequence).

This clonotype has only a few counts. The CDR3 loop is CASSRTSGILSTEQYF. CDR3 nucleotide sequence: TGTGCCAGCAGTAGGACTAGCGGGATCCTCTCGACCGAGCAGTACTTC. The chain joins TRBV6-5 to TRBJ2-7; TRBD2 matches 12 bases. Trimming cost V 5 bases and J 6 bases; bases outside gene matches: 11. CDR3 length equals 16 residues. Germline V gene data show CDR1 as MNHEY and CDR2 as SVGAGI.

This clonotype has a count of ten or more. This chain uses TRBV7-2 with TRBJ2-3; the match to TRBD2 covers 8 bases. This CDR3 comprises 16 residues. V lost 6 bases, J lost 4 bases, and 12 bases stayed unmatched. CDR1 and CDR2 (germline): SGHTA, FQGNSA. CDR3 sequence (DNA): TGTGCCAGCAGTCCTTTTAGCGGGACATCCCCAGATACGCAGTATTTT. This sequence encodes CASSPFSGTSPDTQYF.

In this sample, this clonotype turned up a few times. V and J are TRBV5-1 and TRBJ2-5; tentatively, D is TRBD1 (5 bases). Trimming pared 0 bases from V and 5 bases from J, leaving 11 bases between. This CDR3 has 14 residues. Per germline, CDR1 SGHRS and CDR2 YFSETQ. CDR3 DNA sequence: TGCGCCAGCAGCTTGGACGGCAGGGCGGAGACCCAGTACTTC. It codes for CASSLDGRAETQYF.

V and J are TRBV14 and TRBJ1-1, with 8 bases lining up with TRBD1. Losses at the gene ends were 4 bases for V and 5 bases for J; bases not matched to a gene: 9. Germline CDR1 and CDR2: SGHDN and FVKESK. The CDR3 has 15 residues. The CDR3 nucleotides read TGTGCCAGCAGCCCCCCTTGGACAGGGCAAACTGAAGCTTTCTTT. Amino acid sequence: CASSPPWTGQTEAFF.

This clonotype was detected ten times or more. The rearrangement links TRBV6-1 to TRBJ2-7, with 11 bases that match TRBD2. V gave up 3 bases and J gave up 5 bases; unmatched junction bases: 6. From germline, CDR1 is MNHNS and CDR2 SASEGT. The CDR3 runs 15 residues. CDR3 sequence reads: CASSDSGRASHEQYV. In DNA form, the CDR3 reads TGTGCCAGCAGTGATAGCGGGAGGGCGTCCCACGAGCAGTACGTC.

The V and J genes are TRBV28 and TRBJ1-5; no clear D. The CDR3 loop spans 14 amino acids. From germline, CDR1 is MDHEN and CDR2 SYDVKM. Trimming left V 3 bases short and J 4 bases short, with 10 bases between. This CDR3 reads CASSFLRDNQPQHF. In DNA, the CDR3 is TGTGCCAGCAGTTTTTTGCGCGATAATCAGCCCCAGCATTTT.

The chain recombines TRBV5-4 with TRBJ2-5, with 12 bases identical to TRBD1. V lost 4 bases, J lost 2 bases, and 9 bases stayed unmatched. The CDR3 totals 17 residues. Per germline, CDR1 SGHNT and CDR2 YYREEE (reference sequence). CDR3 DNA sequence: TGTGCCAGCAGCAGGGGACAGGGGGCGAATTATCAAGAGACCCAGTACTTC. Protein: CASSRGQGANYQETQYF.

The gene calls are TRBV5-6 and TRBJ2-2; no clear D gene. Germline lookup yields CDR1 SGHDT and CDR2 YYEEEE. The CDR3 runs 15 residues. V gave up 4 bases and J gave up 2 bases, with 12 bases separating them. The CDR3 nucleotides are TGTGCCAGCAGCCCGAGACCCTCAAACACCGGGGAGCTGTTTTTT. Its protein product is CASSPRPSNTGELFF.

DNA for the CDR3: TGTGCCAGCAGTTGGGACAGCTATAAAAACATTCAGTACTTC. As protein: CASSWDSYKNIQYF. The chain uses TRBV28 and TRBJ2-4; TRBD1 agrees at 7 bases. Unmatched junction bases numbered 4, after V lost 4 bases and J lost 4 bases. The CDR3 spans 14 residues. Germline loops: CDR1 MDHEN, CDR2 SYDVKM.

This clonotype was observed a handful of times. Germline and junction disagree at one end, which may indicate a read error. The chain is built from TRBV5-3 and TRBJ1-5; D gene ambiguous. TRBV5-3 is an open reading frame whose function is uncertain. The CDR3 has 15 residues. The CDR3 coding sequence is TGTGCCAGCAGCTTTTACGGGAATAGCAATCAGCCCCAGCATTTT. Translated: CASSFYGNSNQPQHF.

This clonotype was detected many times. The rearrangement uses TRBV7-2 and TRBJ2-3; TRBD1 might be the D (5 bases). CDR1 and CDR2 (germline): SGHTA, FQGNSA. The CDR3 is made up of 17 amino acids. Deletions cut 2 bases from V and 0 bases from J, with 15 bases between. CDR3 sequence reads: CASSLNGAILSTDTQYF. In DNA form, the CDR3 reads TGTGCCAGCAGCTTAAATGGGGCAATTTTGAGCACAGATACGCAGTATTTT. The complete variable domain, with remaining parts taken from reference TRBV7-2 and TRBJ2-3, reads GAGVSQSPSNKVTEKGKDVELRCDPISGHTALYWYRQSLGQGLEFLIYFQGNSAPDKSGLPSDRFSAERTGGSVSTLTIQRTQQEDSAVYLCASSLNGAILSTDTQYFGPGTRLTVL.

Ten or more counts support this clonotype. The V call is TRBV7-9, the J call TRBJ2-5; 8 nucleotides match TRBD1. CDR3 length: 14 amino acids. In germline, CDR1 is SEHNR, CDR2 FQNEAQ (reference sequence). The V gene end was trimmed by 7 bases and the J gene end by 1 base; junction bases not matched to a gene: 5. DNA of the CDR3: TGTGCCAGCACCAAACAGGGGGGCCAAGAGACCCAGTACTTC. Translation gives CASTKQGGQETQYF.

This clonotype occurred many times. The chain uses TRBV7-9 and TRBJ1-1; the D gene is possibly TRBD1 (5 bases). V was pared by 5 bases and J by 2 bases, with 12 bases between. In germline, CDR1 is SEHNR, CDR2 FQNEAQ (reference sequence). The CDR3 is made up of 14 amino acids. CDR3 sequence (DNA): TGTGCCAGCAGCCGCGGGACGGTTAACACTGAAGCTTTCTTT. Its translation is CASSRGTVNTEAFF.

This clonotype was seen repeatedly, ten times or more. V gene TRBV7-2 combines with J gene TRBJ2-7; D call uncertain. Germline-derived CDR1 and CDR2 are SGHTA and FQGNSA. V was pared by 5 bases and J by 4 bases, with 18 bases between. The CDR3 extends over 15 amino acids. The CDR3: CASSKRMSLSYEQYF. CDR3 DNA sequence: TGTGCCAGCAGCAAACGGATGAGCTTAAGTTACGAGCAGTACTTC.

In DNA, the CDR3 is TGCAGTGCTAGAAGGGGCCTACCTGACTATGGCTACACCTTC. Residues: CSARRGLPDYGYTF. V usage is TRBV20-1 and J usage is TRBJ1-2, with D possibly matching TRBD1 (5 bases). Germline CDR1 reads DFQATT; CDR2 reads SNEGSKA (reference sequence). The ends were cut back, 2 bases at V and 3 bases at J, with 13 bases in the middle. CDR3 length: 14 residues.

This clonotype was counted at least ten times. The rearrangement links TRBV11-2 to TRBJ2-7; the D gene is possibly TRBD2 (5 bases). Between the trimmed V and J ends, which lost 5 bases and 2 bases, there was a span of 10 bases. This CDR3 contains 13 residues. From germline, CDR1 is SGHAT and CDR2 FQNNGV. CDR3 protein: CASSPSGTYEQYF. The CDR3 DNA reads as TGTGCCAGCAGCCCAAGCGGAACCTACGAGCAGTACTTC. Filled out from reference TRBV11-2 and TRBJ2-7, the complete variable domain reads EAGVAQSPRYKIIEKRQSVAFWCNPISGHATLYWYQQILGQGPKLLIQFQNNGVVDDSQLPKDRFSAERLKGVDSTLKIQPAKLEDSAVYLCASSPSGTYEQYFGPGTRLTVT.

The sample holds many counts of this clonotype. J is TRBJ2-3 and V is TRBV7-2; TRBD2 matches 9 bases. The germline V gene encodes CDR1 SGHTA and CDR2 FQGNSA. The CDR3 is 15 residues long. J was trimmed by 4 bases and V by 7 bases; bases with no gene match: 9. The CDR3 nucleotides are TGTGCCAGCAAGTCCGCGGGAGGGATGGCAGATACGCAGTATTTT. It codes for CASKSAGGMADTQYF. Drawing the rest from reference TRBV7-2 and TRBJ2-3, the complete variable domain is GAGVSQSPSNKVTEKGKDVELRCDPISGHTALYWYRQSLGQGLEFLIYFQGNSAPDKSGLPSDRFSAERTGGSVSTLTIQRTQQEDSAVYLCASKSAGGMADTQYFGPGTRLTVL.

V is TRBV5-1 and J is TRBJ2-7; TRBD2 agrees at 9 bases. This CDR3 spans 19 amino acids. V trimming: 4 bases; J trimming: 4 bases; junction bases outside the gene matches: 21. The germline CDR1 and CDR2 sequences are SGHRS and YFSETQ. CDR3 nucleotide sequence: TGCGCCAGCAGCCTCACAGTGACCCGGGCGGGAGGGCTCTCGTACGAGCAGTACTTC. Its protein is CASSLTVTRAGGLSYEQYF.

The chain joins TRBV6-1 to TRBJ2-3; 7 bases map to TRBD2. Germline lookup yields CDR1 MNHNS and CDR2 SASEGT. This CDR3 is 15 amino acids long. J gave up 0 bases and V 6 bases, and 6 bases lay outside the gene matches. This CDR3 is CASRERSGSTDTQYF. The DNA for the CDR3 is TGTGCCAGCAGGGAACGTAGCGGGAGCACAGATACGCAGTATTTT.

The V call is TRBV11-2, the J call TRBJ1-3; weak D call: TRBD1 (5 bases). V was clipped by 4 bases and J by 0 bases, with 13 bases between them. The CDR3 length is 16 residues. CDR1 is SGHAT, CDR2 FQNNGV, per germline. The CDR3 is CASSSLGGTSGNTIYF. DNA of the CDR3: TGTGCCAGCAGCTCCCTCGGGGGGACCTCTGGAAACACCATATATTTT.

This clonotype was seen only a few times. Here the CDR3 reads CASGTGGGVDEQFF. CDR3 DNA sequence: TGTGCCAGCGGGACAGGGGGCGGAGTCGATGAGCAGTTCTTC. The V and J genes are TRBV7-3 and TRBJ2-1; 12 nucleotides match TRBD1. This CDR3 is built from 14 residues. Germline CDR1 is SGHTA and CDR2 is FQGTGA. V trimming: 8 bases; J trimming: 8 bases; junction bases outside the gene matches: 7.

This clonotype showed up just a few times. This chain links TRBV29-1 with TRBJ2-2, with a possible D match to TRBD1 (6 bases). Germline lookup yields CDR1 SQVTM and CDR2 ANQGSEA. The V end lost 3 bases, the J end lost 4 bases, and 15 bases lay between the germline ends. CDR3 size: 15 residues. The CDR3 DNA is TGCAGCGTTGAGGAACCAGGGGCTCCCACCGGGGAGCTGTTTTTT. Translation gives CSVEEPGAPTGELFF.

Ten or more counts support this clonotype. V is TRBV7-2 and J is TRBJ2-1; D unclear. V shed 8 bases and J shed 5 bases, with 4 bases lying between them. The CDR3 runs 10 residues. CDR1 is SGHTA and CDR2 is FQGNSA in the germline V gene. The CDR3 DNA follows: TGTGCCAGCGGGAACAATGAGCAGTTCTTC. It specifies CASGNNEQFF.

Many counts were recorded for this clonotype. The chain links TRBV12-3 or TRBV12-4 to TRBJ2-1; a possible D gene is TRBD2 (6 bases). The CDR3 is 16 residues long. V lost 3 bases, J lost 8 bases, and 20 bases lay in between. The CDR3 coding sequence is TGTGCCAGCAGTTTGGAGACTATTCAGCGGGTGGATGAGCAGTTCTTC. It encodes CASSLETIQRVDEQFF.